This T cell receptor (beta chain) emerged from a study of monozygotic twins with inflammatory bowel disease. Study conclusions and caveats: TCRbeta diversity (inverse Simpson) was lower in IBD patients than in healthy co-twins.

Looked up from germline, CDR1 is SGDLS and CDR2 is YYNGEE. The CDR3 extends over 14 amino acids. For this clonotype: Its antigen remains unidentified.

TCRdb reprocessed the 5' RACE reads and stores each CDR3 protein as one record, lacking DNA. The record lists approximately 200,000 distinct CDR3 sequences, of which the ten most abundant hold roughly 7.5%. This chain links TRBV9 with TRBJ2-1. The receptor was isolated from a human donor with ulcerative colitis or Crohn's disease, or a healthy co-twin of an affected twin (not recorded which). The sequenced sample was blood. The chain's CDR3 is CASSVVAEQNEQFF.